This entry describes one T cell receptor beta chain. The antigen is not known. These data belong to a study of cytomegalovirus exposure and HLA in healthy donors. Study outcomes and limitations: Analysis performed later found roughly 17,000 TCR beta sequences associated with HLA alleles at 0.05 false discovery rate. In a later analysis, TCR beta V- and J-gene trimming was associated with a missense DCLRE1C variant.

The CDR3 contains 14 residues. V gave up 4 bases and J gave up 0 bases, with 9 bases separating them. Germline V gene lookup returns CDR1 SGHDN and CDR2 FVKESK. Both 60 Vbeta primers and 13 Jbeta primers went into the PCR. Original handling: Later analysis identified 80 million to 90 million unique TCR beta chains, roughly 11 million shared. The protocol was immunoSEQ multiplex PCR, while the TCRdb copy is restricted to in-frame clones and leaves out a portion. V and J calls and clone size are given by that table; D and trimming were obtained from the DNA. This sample has under 110,000 clones, with 75% found just once.

The V call is TRBV14, the J call TRBJ1-1; no clear D. This receptor was identified in a man in his forties or fifties in good health and CMV-seronegative. The sequenced sample was PBMCs. CDR3 bases: TGTGCCAGCAGCCTGCTGGGCGTGAACACTGAAGCTTTCTTT. Amino acid sequence: CASSLLGVNTEAFF.